A single sample is the source of the 32 T cell receptor beta chains below, sequenced in a study of T cell repertoires in cytomegalovirus infection (dated 2019 in TCRdb). TCRdb names Illumina HiSeq 1500 as the instrument used. Through fastp at Q25 and MiXCR, TCRdb rebuilt clones from the public reads, retaining in-frame beta chains. Every entry covers one CDR3 protein and lists the most common genes and DNA from its rows. This sample lists 150,000 to 200,000 distinct CDR3 sequences; around 14% were detected once. The ten largest make up roughly 27% of the sample. Sequenced sample: PBMCs. The receptors were sampled from a human donor in good health (CMV status not recorded). Some clones in this sample may be carry-over from other donors' samples.

Concerning this clonotype itself: A much larger clone differs by one base, so this may be a read error. V and J are TRBV28 and TRBJ2-5, with a possible D match to TRBD1 (5 bases). The CDR3 is 15 amino acids. The V and J ends lost 2 bases and 2 bases respectively, with 12 bases between them. The germline CDR1 and CDR2 sequences are MDHEN and SYDVKM. The DNA for the CDR3 is TGTGCCAGCAGTTTAAAGAGGACACGACAAGAGACCCAGTACTTC. Residues: CASSLKRTRQETQYF.

The chain is built from TRBV20-1 and TRBJ2-1; TRBD2 matches 8 bases. CDR3 length: 16 residues. Germline CDR1 DFQATT, CDR2 SNEGSKA (reference sequence). The V segment lost 5 bases and the J segment 0 bases; nucleotides outside the gene matches: 9. The CDR3 loop reads CSARPSGPTSYNEQFF. CDR3 sequence (DNA): TGCAGTGCTCGCCCTAGCGGGCCGACCTCCTACAATGAGCAGTTCTTC.

A few counts support this clonotype. The chain links TRBV29-1 to TRBJ2-7; 15 nucleotides align to TRBD2. The CDR3 is made up of 18 amino acids. The V gene end was trimmed by 7 bases and the J gene end by 0 bases; junction bases not matched to a gene: 13. CDR1 is SQVTM and CDR2 is ANQGSEA in the germline V gene. CDR3 sequence: CSGARPGTSGRSSYEQYF. The CDR3 coding sequence is TGCAGCGGGGCGCGTCCCGGGACTAGCGGGAGGAGCTCCTACGAGCAGTACTTC.

Many counts were recorded for this clonotype. This sequence joins TRBV7-9 and TRBJ2-3; D not resolved. The germline V and J ends were trimmed by 4 bases and 2 bases, with 16 bases remaining between them. The CDR3 length is 16 residues. Germline V lookup: CDR1 SEHNR, CDR2 FQNEAQ (reference sequence). The CDR3 coding sequence is TGTGCCAGCAGCTCAAACTTCCAGGTCCACACAGATACGCAGTATTTT. Translation gives CASSSNFQVHTDTQYF.

This clonotype turned up a few times. This rearrangement joins TRBV24-1 to TRBJ1-1; 7 nucleotides match TRBD1. Germline CDR1 is KGHDR and CDR2 is SFDVKD. This CDR3 spans 14 amino acids. The V segment lost 3 bases and the J segment 4 bases; nucleotides outside the gene matches: 4. The CDR3 region has the DNA TGTGCCACCAGTGATACCGGGACAGTCACTGAAGCTTTCTTT. Its protein is CATSDTGTVTEAFF.

This clonotype showed up just a few times. The chain carries TRBV14 and TRBJ1-2; D remains unclear. The CDR3 sequence is 13 residues long. CDR1 is SGHDN and CDR2 is FVKESK in the germline V gene. Between the trimmed V and J ends, which lost 3 bases and 2 bases, there was a span of 7 bases. As DNA, the CDR3 is TGTGCCAGCAGCCAGCCTTTCAACTATGGCTACACCTTC. Translating it yields CASSQPFNYGYTF.

This clonotype was found many times. The genes are TRBV7-2 and TRBJ1-2; tentatively, D is TRBD1 (5 bases). The CDR3 totals 16 residues. Trimming removed 5 bases from V and 4 bases from J, with 20 bases in between. Germline V CDR1 and CDR2: SGHTA, FQGNSA. The CDR3 here is CASSVYRSPGGYGYTF. CDR3 nucleotides: TGTGCCAGCAGCGTATATAGGTCCCCCGGGGGCTATGGCTACACCTTC. Variable domain in full (rest from reference TRBV7-2 and TRBJ1-2): GAGVSQSPSNKVTEKGKDVELRCDPISGHTALYWYRQSLGQGLEFLIYFQGNSAPDKSGLPSDRFSAERTGGSVSTLTIQRTQQEDSAVYLCASSVYRSPGGYGYTFGSGTRLTVV.

V gene TRBV5-1 combines with J gene TRBJ1-2; perhaps TRBD1 as D (5 bases). The germline CDR1 and CDR2 sequences are SGHRS and YFSETQ. Deletions cut 4 bases from V and 1 base from J, with 11 bases between. There are 14 residues in the CDR3. The CDR3 spells CASSERQLNYGYTF. The CDR3 DNA sequence: TGCGCCAGCAGCGAGAGACAGCTTAACTATGGCTACACCTTC.

This clonotype was observed many times. The J gene is TRBJ2-3, the V gene TRBV7-3; the D gene is possibly TRBD2 (5 bases). Germline CDR1 and CDR2: SGHTA and FQGTGA. The CDR3 has 15 residues. V lost 3 bases, J lost 0 bases, and 10 bases lay in between. For the CDR3, the DNA is TGTGCCAGCAGCTTCCGCCGGGGAAGCACAGATACGCAGTATTTT. Translating it yields CASSFRRGSTDTQYF.

The chain links TRBV29-1 to TRBJ2-3; the D gene is possibly TRBD2 (5 bases). CDR1 and CDR2 (germline): SQVTM, ANQGSEA. The V gene lost 7 bases and the J gene lost 2 bases, with 13 bases spanning the gap. The CDR3 covers 13 residues. The CDR3 coding sequence is TGCAGCGCCGAACGAGGGTTCACAGATACGCAGTATTTT. Its translation is CSAERGFTDTQYF.

This clonotype was seen a few times. This chain connects TRBV14 to TRBJ1-4; no firm D call. There are 15 residues in the CDR3. Germline V gene data show CDR1 as SGHDN and CDR2 as FVKESK. V shed 5 bases and J shed 7 bases, with 17 bases lying between them. The CDR3 region is CASSNRASRGEKLFF. In DNA form, the CDR3 reads TGTGCCAGCAGCAATCGGGCCTCCCGAGGTGAAAAACTGTTTTTT.

This clonotype was detected ten times or more. The chain has TRBV7-9 and TRBJ1-1; TRBD1 aligns across 8 bases. Trimming took 5 bases from V and 5 from J; bases not matched to a gene: 7. The CDR3 consists of 14 residues. Germline assignment: CDR1 SEHNR and CDR2 FQNEAQ (reference sequence). The CDR3 sequence: CASSLRDRRTEAFF. As DNA, the CDR3 is TGTGCCAGCAGCCTCCGGGACAGGCGGACTGAAGCTTTCTTT.

This chain links TRBV27 with TRBJ1-5; 7 bases match TRBD1. The CDR3 contains 13 residues. The junction had 6 bases not matched to a gene; V was cut back by 6 bases and J by 7 bases. Germline V gives CDR1 MNHEY, CDR2 SMNVEV (reference sequence). CDR3 DNA sequence: TGTGCCAGCAGCCGACAGGGCTTACAGCCCCAGCATTTT. It codes for CASSRQGLQPQHF.

V usage is TRBV7-6 and J usage is TRBJ1-2, with 8 bases aligning to TRBD1. The CDR3 is made up of 17 amino acids. Germline V gives CDR1 SGHVS, CDR2 FNYEAQ. V lost 0 bases and J lost 3; bases outside the gene matches: 9. This chain's CDR3 is CASSLARTGFIDYGYTF. The CDR3 bases are TGTGCCAGCAGCTTAGCTAGGACAGGGTTTATAGACTATGGCTACACCTTC.

The chain couples TRBV24-1 to TRBJ2-7, with TRBD2 as a possible D gene (6 bases). Trimming took off 4 bases at V and 3 bases at J, with 18 bases between the two ends. There are 16 residues in the CDR3. Germline CDR1 and CDR2: KGHDR and SFDVKD. The CDR3: CATSDSGGGANYEQYF. CDR3 coding DNA: TGTGCCACCAGTGACTCCGGCGGAGGGGCGAACTACGAGCAGTACTTC.

The CDR3 bases are TGTGCCAGCAGCGCCGGGACTGGCTACGAGCAGTACTTC. This translates into CASSAGTGYEQYF. This sequence joins TRBV9 and TRBJ2-7, with a tentative D call TRBD2 (6 bases). Trimming took off 3 bases at V and 3 bases at J, with 10 bases between the two ends. The germline gives CDR1 SGDLS, CDR2 YYNGEE. CDR3 length: 13 residues.

This clonotype has more than one count but fewer than ten. J is TRBJ2-5 and V is TRBV6-2 or TRBV6-3; 9 bases are a match to TRBD1. Germline CDR1 MNHEY, CDR2 SVGEGT. This CDR3 is built from 14 residues. V shed 5 bases, J shed 4 bases, and the junction held 5 bases outside the gene matches. The chain's CDR3 is CASSVGTGRETQYF. CDR3 coding DNA: TGTGCCAGCAGTGTCGGGACAGGGAGAGAGACCCAGTACTTC.

This clonotype has at least ten counts. The chain has TRBV19 and TRBJ2-5; possible D gene TRBD1, 6 bases. This CDR3 is 11 amino acids long. Per germline, CDR1 LNHDA and CDR2 SQIVND (reference sequence). Trimming cost V 10 bases and J 5 bases, with 11 bases left between them. CDR3 sequence (DNA): TGTGCCACTTACAGGGAGGAGACCCAGTACTTC. It translates to CATYREETQYF.

To note about this clonotype: A much larger clone differs by one base, so this may be a read error. This sequence joins TRBV7-2 and TRBJ2-3; D is perhaps TRBD1 or TRBD2 (5 bases each). Looked up from germline, CDR1 is SGHTA and CDR2 is FQGNSA. The CDR3 loop spans 12 amino acids. CDR3 in amino acids: CASSLLGDMQYF. CDR3 in DNA: TGTGCCAGCAGCCTTCTGGGGGATATGCAGTATTTT.

Comments on this clonotype: This may arise from a read error, as a much more abundant clone is one base away. The rearrangement uses TRBV27 and TRBJ1-5; 7 nucleotides align to TRBD1. The CDR3 contains 14 residues. The V segment lost 8 bases and the J segment 5 bases; nucleotides outside the gene matches: 9. Germline CDR1 is MNHEY and CDR2 is SMNVEV (reference sequence). Written as DNA, the CDR3 is TGTGCCAGCTGGGAAGGGGGCTTAGATCAGCCCCAGCATTTT. The encoded protein is CASWEGGLDQPQHF.

In this sample, this clonotype turned up many times. The V gene is TRBV7-2, the J gene TRBJ2-1; TRBD2 matches at 16 bases. Germline loops: CDR1 SGHTA, CDR2 FQGNSA. CDR3 length equals 18 residues. With 3 bases clipped from V and 10 bases from J, the junction kept 12 bases outside the gene matches. In nucleotides, the CDR3 is TGTGCCAGCAGCTTTGGGACTAGCGGGAGGGCCGGGTTCGGGGAGCAGTTCTTC. Its translation is CASSFGTSGRAGFGEQFF.

This clonotype was seen a few times. This CDR3 is CASSPDRGSNQPQHF. The DNA of the CDR3 is TGTGCCAGCAGCCCGGACAGGGGAAGCAATCAGCCCCAGCATTTT. The gene calls are TRBV5-5 and TRBJ1-5; TRBD1 matches at 9 bases. V lost 4 bases to trimming and J lost 1 base; unmatched junction nucleotides: 3. Germline V gene data show CDR1 as SGHKS and CDR2 as YYEKEE (reference sequence). The CDR3 extends over 15 amino acids. The full variable domain, with the rest looked up from reference TRBV5-5 and TRBJ1-5, is DAGVTQSPTHLIKTRGQQVTLRCSPISGHKSVSWYQQVLGQGPQFIFQYYEKEERGRGNFPDRFSARQFPNYSSELNVNALLLGDSALYLCASSPDRGSNQPQHFGDGTRLSIL.

J is TRBJ2-3 and V is TRBV12-3 or TRBV12-4; 11 positions match TRBD1. V shed 6 bases and J 5 bases; nucleotides not matched to a gene: 4. The CDR3 length is 14 residues. The CDR3 DNA is TGTGCCAGCAGCCCGGGACAGGGGGTAGATACGCAGTATTTT. It translates to CASSPGQGVDTQYF.

The chain couples TRBV7-9 to TRBJ2-7; possibly TRBD2 for D (5 bases). The CDR3 runs to 13 residues. V lost 4 bases and J lost 0, with 7 bases in between. Germline assignment: CDR1 SEHNR and CDR2 FQNEAQ (reference sequence). The CDR3 coding sequence is TGTGCCAGCAGCTCTGGGAGCTCCTACGAGCAGTACTTC. Protein sequence: CASSSGSSYEQYF.

With regard to this clonotype: A far larger clone is a single base away, which makes a read error likely. The rearrangement joins TRBV12-3 or TRBV12-4 to TRBJ2-7; D is unresolved. The CDR3 contains 12 residues. The germline V and J ends were trimmed by 6 bases and 0 bases, with 6 bases remaining between them. The CDR3 bases are TGTGCCAGCAGACTGAGCTCCTACGAGCAGTACTTC. It yields the protein CASRLSSYEQYF.

The V gene is TRBV6-2 or TRBV6-3, the J gene TRBJ2-3, with a tentative D call TRBD1 (5 bases). This CDR3 has 16 residues. V gave up 0 bases and J gave up 0 bases, with 10 bases separating them. The germline V gene encodes CDR1 MNHEY and CDR2 SVGEGT. The CDR3 DNA reads as TGTGCCAGCAGTTACTCCTCCAGGGTTAGCACAGATACGCAGTATTTT. Protein product: CASSYSSRVSTDTQYF.

This clonotype was detected a few times. The V gene is TRBV29-1, the J gene TRBJ2-6; 10 bases fit TRBD1. The CDR3 is 15 residues long. Germline assignment: CDR1 SQVTM and CDR2 ANQGSEA. V lost 6 bases and J lost 2; bases outside the gene matches: 4. As DNA, the CDR3 is TGCAGCGTGGAGGACAGGGGGACTGGGGCCAACGTCCTGACTTTC. Amino acid sequence: CSVEDRGTGANVLTF.

This clonotype was seen ten or more times. The chain uses TRBV11-2 and TRBJ2-1; D is unclear. Per germline, CDR1 SGHAT and CDR2 FQNNGV. The germline V and J ends were trimmed by 2 bases and 0 bases, with 11 bases remaining between them. CDR3 length equals 16 residues. This CDR3 is CASSLTRSSSYNEQFF. The DNA of the CDR3 is TGTGCCAGCAGCTTAACACGGTCGAGCTCCTACAATGAGCAGTTCTTC. The full variable domain, its missing parts supplied by reference TRBV11-2 and TRBJ2-1, is EAGVAQSPRYKIIEKRQSVAFWCNPISGHATLYWYQQILGQGPKLLIQFQNNGVVDDSQLPKDRFSAERLKGVDSTLKIQPAKLEDSAVYLCASSLTRSSSYNEQFFGPGTRLTVL.

V usage is TRBV28 and J usage is TRBJ1-5; D remains ambiguous. The CDR3 spans 13 residues. V was shortened by 7 bases and J by 3 bases, with 10 bases between the two germline ends. From germline, CDR1 is MDHEN and CDR2 SYDVKM. The CDR3 protein is CASTLSHNQPQHF. The CDR3 DNA reads as TGTGCCAGCACCCTCAGCCACAATCAGCCCCAGCATTTT.

This clonotype was counted at least ten times. The chain joins TRBV7-9 to TRBJ1-1; D is uncertain. Germline V gene sequence: CDR1 SEHNR, CDR2 FQNEAQ (reference sequence). CDR3 length: 11 amino acids. V gave up 5 bases and J gave up 10 bases, with 11 bases separating them. CDR3 residues: CASSGLDGAFF. In DNA, the CDR3 is TGTGCCAGCAGCGGCCTAGACGGAGCTTTCTTT. The full variable domain, its missing parts supplied by reference TRBV7-9 and TRBJ1-1, is DTGVSQNPRHKITKRGQNVTFRCDPISEHNRLYWYRQTLGQGPEFLTYFQNEAQLEKSRLLSDRFSAERPKGSFSTLEIQRTEQGDSAMYLCASSGLDGAFFGQGTRLTVV.

V is TRBV7-3 and J is TRBJ2-7; the match to TRBD1 covers 7 bases. CDR3 length: 12 amino acids. In germline, CDR1 is SGHTA, CDR2 FQGTGA. Losses at the gene ends were 5 bases for V and 6 bases for J; bases not matched to a gene: 4. CDR3 coding DNA: TGTGCCAGCAGCCCTGGGACAGCCGAGCAGTACTTC. It is translated as CASSPGTAEQYF.

This clonotype occurred many times. The V call is TRBV7-2, the J call TRBJ1-1, with TRBD1 as a possible D gene (6 bases). Germline values: CDR1 SGHTA, CDR2 FQGNSA. Trimming removed 2 bases at V and 5 bases at J, with 18 bases between. The CDR3 spans 16 residues. CDR3: CASSLSPPGAGTEAFF. The CDR3 nucleotides are TGTGCCAGCAGCTTAAGCCCCCCGGGGGCTGGTACTGAAGCTTTCTTT.